Shown below are 21 T cell receptor beta chains from a single sample sequenced in a study of human T cells and chemical hapten exposure. Time point meaning: patch test 1, 2 weeks after DPC sensitization. Stated treatment: therapeutic diphenylcyclopropenone sensitization with weekly scalp DPC. TCRdb called the RACE reads again in MiXCR, with one record for every CDR3 protein. This sample has around 120,000 distinct CDR3 sequences, with about 13% found just once. The sample in question was whole blood, obtained in connection with sensitization to the hapten diphenylcyclopropenone (DPC). These receptors all stem from a young man with alopecia areata. Some clones in this sample may be carry-over from other donors' samples.

The chain couples TRBV15 to TRBJ1-5; the match to TRBD1 covers 8 bases. The CDR3 covers 16 residues. The germline V gene encodes CDR1 LNHNV and CDR2 YYDKDF (reference sequence). J gave up 0 bases and V 1 base, and 2 bases lay outside the gene matches. The CDR3 loop is CATSRGTGLSNQPQHF. CDR3 DNA: TGTGCCACCAGCAGAGGGACAGGGCTTAGCAATCAGCCCCAGCATTTT.

This clonotype was detected a few times. J is TRBJ2-2 and V is TRBV11-2, with 9 bases fitting TRBD1. Germline CDR1 reads SGHAT; CDR2 reads FQNNGV. The ends lost 5 bases at V and 2 bases at J; junction bases unmatched: 6. This CDR3 is built from 16 residues. CDR3 amino acids: CASSIGQGPNTGELFF. The CDR3 DNA is TGTGCCAGCAGCATCGGACAGGGGCCCAACACCGGGGAGCTGTTTTTT.

This clonotype occurred a few times. The CDR3 sequence is CASSGRRSTNEKLFF. The CDR3 DNA sequence: TGTGCCAGCAGCGGGCGAAGATCGACTAATGAAAAACTGTTTTTT. The chain is built from TRBV7-9 and TRBJ1-4; D unresolved. CDR1 SEHNR and CDR2 FQNEAQ come from the germline V gene (reference sequence). This CDR3 region has 15 residues. Trimming shortened V by 5 bases and J by 2 bases, and 12 bases separated the two germline ends.

The V gene is TRBV2, the J gene TRBJ1-2, with 11 positions matching TRBD1. CDR3 length equals 17 residues. With V trimmed by 8 bases and J by 0 bases, 11 bases remained unmatched. Germline CDR1 SNHLY, CDR2 FYNNEI. CDR3 in amino acids: CASYEPGQGEANYGYTF. The CDR3, as DNA: TGTGCCAGCTACGAGCCGGGACAGGGGGAGGCTAACTATGGCTACACCTTC.

V and J are TRBV6-1 and TRBJ2-5; D remains ambiguous. With 0 bases removed from V and 2 bases from J, the gap between germline ends came to 10 bases. The CDR3 loop spans 15 amino acids. The germline CDR1 and CDR2 sequences are MNHNS and SASEGT. CDR3 amino acids: CASSEAINGQETQYF. In DNA, the CDR3 is TGTGCCAGCAGTGAAGCGATTAACGGACAAGAGACCCAGTACTTC.

The chain combines TRBV21-1 with TRBJ2-3. TRBV21-1 is flagged as a pseudogene. The CDR3 totals 15 residues. CDR3 protein: CASSNTVSSTDTQYF. Written as DNA, the CDR3 is TGTGCCAGCAGCAATACAGTCTCTAGCACAGATACGCAGTATTTT.

The chain recombines TRBV11-3 with TRBJ2-1; tentative D call: TRBD1 (6 bases). Germline assignment: CDR1 SGHNT and CDR2 YENEEA. CDR3 size: 15 residues. V gave up 8 bases and J gave up 4 bases, with 18 bases separating them. The CDR3, as DNA: TGTGCCAGCGGCAAGAGTCAGGGGAATTACAATGAGCAGTTCTTC. It encodes CASGKSQGNYNEQFF.

This clonotype was picked up many times. This chain uses TRBV20-1 with TRBJ2-5, with a weak D call TRBD2 (7 bases). V lost 3 bases and J 3 bases, leaving 11 bases between the germline ends. This CDR3 contains 13 residues. Germline V CDR1 and CDR2: DFQATT, SNEGSKA (reference sequence). This chain's CDR3 is CSARGGPKETQYF. The CDR3 nucleotides read TGCAGTGCTAGGGGGGGGCCTAAAGAGACCCAGTACTTC.

The CDR3 sequence: CASSFRDRVTGELFF. CDR3 in DNA: TGTGCCAGCAGTTTCCGGGACAGGGTAACCGGGGAGCTGTTTTTT. This chain links TRBV2 with TRBJ2-2, with 9 bases lining up with TRBD1. The CDR3 loop spans 15 amino acids. V shed 5 bases and J 5 bases; nucleotides not matched to a gene: 6. Germline V CDR1 and CDR2: SNHLY, FYNNEI.

This clonotype was seen only a few times. The chain joins TRBV6-5 to TRBJ1-4, with D possibly matching TRBD1 (5 bases). CDR1 is MNHEY and CDR2 is SVGAGI in the germline V gene. V gave up 6 bases and J gave up 0 bases, with 11 bases separating them. The CDR3 length is 15 residues. This CDR3 is CASRPSGSTNEKLFF. CDR3 DNA sequence: TGTGCCAGCAGGCCTTCAGGGTCAACTAATGAAAAACTGTTTTTT.

The chain couples TRBV6-1 to TRBJ1-6; D is perhaps TRBD1 (5 bases). Deletions cut 4 bases from V and 7 bases from J, with 17 bases between. Germline lookup yields CDR1 MNHNS and CDR2 SASEGT. The CDR3 covers 16 residues. DNA for the CDR3: TGTGCCAGCAGTGGGGGCCGAGACAGATCAAATTCACCCCTCCACTTT. Translating gives CASSGGRDRSNSPLHF.

The chain recombines TRBV25-1 with TRBJ2-3; D is unclear. V gave up 3 bases and J gave up 2 bases, with 12 bases separating them. CDR3 length: 15 amino acids. Germline assignment: CDR1 MGHDK and CDR2 SYGVNS. The CDR3 is CASSDFGTATDTQYF. The CDR3 DNA reads as TGTGCCAGCAGTGATTTCGGTACAGCCACAGATACGCAGTATTTT.

There are a few counts of this clonotype. V and J are TRBV19 and TRBJ1-5, with 7 nucleotides matching TRBD1. Germline V gene data show CDR1 as LNHDA and CDR2 as SQIVND (reference sequence). V shed 6 bases, J shed 7 bases, and the junction held 12 bases outside the gene matches. CDR3 length: 15 amino acids. The CDR3 sequence: CASSPRQGGWQPQHF. The CDR3 bases are TGTGCCAGTAGCCCTAGACAGGGCGGGTGGCAGCCCCAGCATTTT.

This clonotype was counted a few times. CDR3 in DNA: TGTGCCAGCACTGACAGGACAGCCTTAAATTCACCCCTCCACTTT. Translating gives CASTDRTALNSPLHF. J is TRBJ1-6 and V is TRBV6-6, with D possibly TRBD1 on 6 matching bases. The V and J ends lost 7 bases and 7 bases respectively, with 17 bases between them. The CDR3 contains 15 residues. Germline-derived CDR1 and CDR2 are MNHNY and SVGAGI (reference sequence).

This sequence joins TRBV11-2 and TRBJ2-5; no reliable D call. Per the germline V gene, CDR1 is SGHAT and CDR2 is FQNNGV. V lost 5 bases and J 5 bases, leaving 15 bases between the germline ends. The CDR3 totals 14 residues. The CDR3 loop reads CASSPGPAWETQYF. The CDR3 DNA follows: TGTGCCAGCAGCCCAGGACCGGCCTGGGAGACCCAGTACTTC.

The chain uses TRBV18 and TRBJ2-1; D is perhaps TRBD1 (5 bases). This CDR3 spans 15 amino acids. In germline, CDR1 is KGHSH, CDR2 LQKENI. The V gene lost 4 bases and the J gene lost 7 bases, with 17 bases spanning the gap. The CDR3 DNA is TGTGCCAGCTCACAAAGGGGTAACAGAATGAATGAGCAGTTCTTC. Amino acid sequence: CASSQRGNRMNEQFF.

This chain joins TRBV7-2 and TRBJ1-2; 9 nucleotides line up with TRBD1. CDR1 SGHTA and CDR2 FQGNSA come from the germline V gene. The CDR3 length is 16 residues. V trimming: 5 bases; J trimming: 0 bases; junction bases outside the gene matches: 7. CDR3 in amino acids: CASSPRTGEANYGYTF. CDR3 DNA sequence: TGTGCCAGCAGCCCCAGGACAGGGGAAGCTAACTATGGCTACACCTTC. Full variable domain (outside the CDR3, taken from reference TRBV7-2 and TRBJ1-2): GAGVSQSPSNKVTEKGKDVELRCDPISGHTALYWYRQSLGQGLEFLIYFQGNSAPDKSGLPSDRFSAERTGGSVSTLTIQRTQQEDSAVYLCASSPRTGEANYGYTFGSGTRLTVV.

This clonotype was seen more than once but under ten times. The chain is built from TRBV9 and TRBJ1-2; no reliable D call. Deletions cut 0 bases from V and 1 base from J, with 13 bases between. This CDR3 spans 16 amino acids. Germline CDR1 is SGDLS and CDR2 is YYNGEE. The CDR3, as DNA: TGTGCCAGCAGCGTAGGGGCAGAAGTATATAACTATGGCTACACCTTC. Translated: CASSVGAEVYNYGYTF.

A few counts support this clonotype. V and J are TRBV20-1 and TRBJ1-1; TRBD1 matches at 7 bases. This CDR3 contains 18 residues. From germline, CDR1 is DFQATT and CDR2 SNEGSKA (reference sequence). Trimming removed 2 bases from V and 0 bases from J; junction bases left unmatched: 15. CDR3 amino acids: CSARPGRGLEVMNTEAFF. The CDR3 DNA is TGCAGTGCTAGACCAGGGAGGGGGCTCGAGGTGATGAACACTGAAGCTTTCTTT.

This clonotype appeared many times. The genes are TRBV4-3 and TRBJ1-4; 9 nucleotides match TRBD1. This CDR3 is built from 14 residues. V lost 4 bases, J lost 8 bases, and 5 bases stayed unmatched. Germline CDR1 is LGHNA and CDR2 is YSLEER. The CDR3 DNA reads as TGCGCCAGCAGCCTAGACAGGGGGGGGGAAAAACTGTTTTTT. Translation: CASSLDRGGEKLFF.

This clonotype has at least ten counts. V gene TRBV15 combines with J gene TRBJ2-7; TRBD1 or TRBD2 may be the D gene (5 bases each). This CDR3 spans 15 amino acids. CDR1 and CDR2 from the germline V gene are LNHNV and YYDKDF (reference sequence). Deletions cut 4 bases from V and 2 bases from J, with 15 bases between. The CDR3 region is CATSIGSGAPYEQYF. In DNA form, the CDR3 reads TGTGCCACCAGCATAGGGTCCGGGGCTCCCTACGAGCAGTACTTC. The complete variable domain, with remaining parts taken from reference TRBV15 and TRBJ2-7, reads DAMVIQNPRYQVTQFGKPVTLSCSQTLNHNVMYWYQQKSSQAPKLLFHYYDKDFNNEADTPDNFQSRRPNTSFCFLDIRSPGLGDTAMYLCATSIGSGAPYEQYFGPGTRLTVT.